The present TCR beta chain was sequenced within a study of T cells after yellow fever vaccination. General study findings and limits: Detected again after the booster were most primary-vaccination clones, at roughly 95% CD4 and 88% CD8.

There are 17 residues in the CDR3. CDR1 and CDR2 from the germline V gene are SGHNT and YENEEA. Trimming stripped 1 base from V and 2 bases from J, with 15 bases between. TCRdb re-derived calls from the 5' RACE reads in MiXCR, one entry per CDR3 protein. The sample lists hundreds of thousands of distinct CDR3 sequences; around 3.6% were seen once. About this clonotype: The antigen is not known.

The rearrangement links TRBV11-3 to TRBJ2-4; D may correspond to TRBD1 or TRBD2 (6 bases each). This TCR came from a man between 18 and 35 years old who received the YFV17D yellow fever vaccine. Here the sequenced sample was PBMCs, taken on the day of the yellow fever booster vaccination. The CDR3 DNA follows: TGTGCCAGCAGCTTAGTGTGGAGGGGGGTGTCCAAAAACATTCAGTACTTC. Translated: CASSLVWRGVSKNIQYF.